The clone carrying this TCR beta chain was counted a few times. Its antigen is still unknown. The data belong to a study of T-cell memory formation after mild COVID-19. General study results and limits: Clones that contracted clustered mainly in CM and EM if CD4+ and in EMRA if CD8+.

The CDR3 spans 13 residues. Germline loops: CDR1 SGHVS, CDR2 FQNEAQ. Trimming removed 1 base from V and 1 base from J, with 5 bases in between. TCRdb used MiXCR to reprocess the 5' RACE reads, holding one entry per CDR3 protein. The sample holds more than 400,000 distinct CDR3 sequences, 18% seen once. The sequenced sample consisted of PBMCs or a T cell subset sorted from them (not recorded which). The receptor's source is an adult woman who had mild COVID-19 (a few samples of this study predate the infection). Cell type and time point are not known. This chain uses TRBV7-8 with TRBJ2-7; D is undetermined. The CDR3 region is CASSLVESYEQYF. The DNA for the CDR3 is TGTGCCAGCAGCTTAGTCGAGTCCTACGAGCAGTACTTC.